These 30 T cell receptor beta chains came from one sample sequenced in a study of T cell changes during pregnancy in multiple sclerosis. The method was immunoSEQ multiplex PCR; TCRdb's version includes in-frame clones alone and lacks a portion of them. The sample includes about 73,000 clones, roughly 90% of them seen just once. The sample here was peripheral blood, taken after pregnancy. These receptors were obtained from a female donor in good health, enrolled as a control in a pregnancy study.

V gene TRBV10-1 combines with J gene TRBJ2-1; 8 positions match TRBD2. Germline CDR1 is WNHNN and CDR2 is SYGVQD (reference sequence). Losses at the gene ends were 4 bases for V and 9 bases for J; bases not matched to a gene: 8. The CDR3 covers 14 residues. DNA for the CDR3: TGCGCCAGCAGTGGGGGACTAGTTAAGAGTGAGCAGTTCTTC. Residues: CASSGGLVKSEQFF.

This rearrangement joins TRBV4-1 to TRBJ1-1; no clear D. There are 16 residues in the CDR3. The V gene lost 0 bases and the J gene lost 4 bases, with 15 bases spanning the gap. Germline V gene sequence: CDR1 MGHRA, CDR2 YSYEKL. CDR3 sequence (DNA): TGCGCCAGCAGCCAAGAGTACACGGCGACGGGCACTGAAGCTTTCTTT. Amino acid sequence: CASSQEYTATGTEAFF.

The chain is built from TRBV7-2 and TRBJ2-5; tentative D call: TRBD2 (6 bases). The CDR3 length is 14 residues. The germline V gene encodes CDR1 SGHTA and CDR2 FQGNSA. Trimming took 1 base from V and 5 from J, leaving 11 bases between them. The CDR3 here is CASSLVPGRETQYF. CDR3 nucleotide sequence: TGTGCCAGCAGCTTAGTCCCAGGGAGGGAGACCCAGTACTTC.

The chain combines TRBV5-6 with TRBJ1-1; D uncertain. Germline V gene sequence: CDR1 SGHDT, CDR2 YYEEEE. Deletions cut 5 bases from V and 6 bases from J, with 17 bases between. The CDR3 consists of 14 residues. The CDR3 region has the DNA TGTGCCAGCAGTCCCCGAAGTCCTAGGCCTGAAGCTTTCTTT. Translation gives CASSPRSPRPEAFF.

V usage is TRBV18 and J usage is TRBJ2-7; 7 bases map to TRBD1. The germline V gene encodes CDR1 KGHSH and CDR2 LQKENI. The CDR3 extends over 13 amino acids. J was trimmed by 5 bases and V by 5 bases; bases with no gene match: 6. CDR3 sequence: CASSAQGVHEQYF. The CDR3, as DNA: TGTGCCAGCTCAGCGCAGGGGGTCCACGAGCAGTACTTC.

This sequence joins TRBV5-6 and TRBJ1-4, with D hard to call. This CDR3 contains 13 residues. Germline V gene lookup returns CDR1 SGHDT and CDR2 YYEEEE. V was pared by 2 bases and J by 3 bases, with 5 bases between. This chain's CDR3 is CASSFGANEKLFF. The CDR3 bases are TGTGCCAGCAGCTTCGGGGCTAATGAAAAACTGTTTTTT.

V gene TRBV18 combines with J gene TRBJ1-5, with D uncertain. There are 17 residues in the CDR3. CDR1 and CDR2 (germline): KGHSH, LQKENI. Trimming pared 1 base from V and 0 bases from J, leaving 13 bases between. The CDR3 spells CASSPRREAYSNQPQHF. The CDR3 DNA sequence: TGTGCCAGCTCACCACGGCGCGAGGCTTATAGCAATCAGCCCCAGCATTTT.

In its sample, this clone was seen once. This chain links TRBV6-1 with TRBJ2-7; TRBD2 matches 7 bases. Losses at the gene ends were 7 bases for V and 5 bases for J; bases not matched to a gene: 5. CDR3 length equals 12 residues. CDR1 and CDR2 from the germline V gene are MNHNS and SASEGT. The CDR3 DNA reads TGTGCCAGCAACGGGGAGGGCCACGAGCAGTACTTC. It translates to CASNGEGHEQYF.

This chain connects TRBV19 to TRBJ1-1; 9 positions agree with TRBD1. This CDR3 spans 12 amino acids. The J segment lost 11 bases and the V segment lost 4 bases, leaving 5 bases of the junction unmatched. The V gene's germline CDR1 is LNHDA and CDR2 SQIVND (reference sequence). The CDR3 DNA follows: TGTGCCAGTAGTAAGGACAGGGGTTGGGCTTTCTTT. Its translation is CASSKDRGWAFF.

This clone was seen only once. The chain is built from TRBV30 and TRBJ1-5; unclear D gene. The CDR3 is made up of 14 amino acids. Germline-derived CDR1 and CDR2 are GTSNPN and SVGIG (reference sequence). V dropped 0 bases and J dropped 2 bases, with 8 bases sitting between them. The CDR3 here is CAWSVTGGNQPQHF. The CDR3, as DNA: TGTGCCTGGAGTGTAACCGGGGGCAATCAGCCCCAGCATTTT. Supplemented by reference TRBV30 and TRBJ1-5, the full variable domain reads SQTIHQWPATLVQPVGSPLSLECTVEGTSNPNLYWYRQAAGRGLQLLFYSVGIGQISSEVPQNLSASRPQDRQFILSSKKLLLSDSGFYLCAWSVTGGNQPQHFGDGTRLSIL.

The rearrangement links TRBV6-7 to TRBJ2-1, with 11 bases matching TRBD2. TRBV6-7 falls under the ORF class, with uncertain function. V lost 2 bases to trimming and J lost 6 bases; unmatched junction nucleotides: 3. The CDR3 covers 15 residues. The CDR3 nucleotides read TGTGCCAGCAGTTACAATAGCGGGGGGGCCAATGAGCAGTTCTTC. It codes for CASSYNSGGANEQFF.

The rearrangement links TRBV19 to TRBJ2-1; 8 bases are a match to TRBD2. Trimming cost V 4 bases and J 4 bases; bases outside gene matches: 9. This CDR3 is 16 amino acids long. Germline V lookup: CDR1 LNHDA, CDR2 SQIVND (reference sequence). The CDR3 region is CASSTVLAGPYNEQFF. The DNA for the CDR3 is TGTGCCAGTAGTACGGTCTTAGCGGGGCCTTACAATGAGCAGTTCTTC.

The V and J genes are TRBV5-1 and TRBJ2-7; 11 bases map to TRBD2. Germline V gene sequence: CDR1 SGHRS, CDR2 YFSETQ. CDR3 length: 16 residues. Trimming cost V 1 base and J 2 bases; bases outside gene matches: 5. The CDR3 sequence: CASSLTSGGLAYEQYF. CDR3 nucleotide sequence: TGCGCCAGCAGCTTGACTAGCGGGGGCTTGGCCTACGAGCAGTACTTC.

V usage is TRBV18 and J usage is TRBJ2-7; weak D call: TRBD1 (6 bases). The germline V and J ends were trimmed by 5 bases and 4 bases, with 12 bases remaining between them. In germline, CDR1 is KGHSH, CDR2 LQKENI. The length of the CDR3 is 13 residues. The CDR3 DNA is TGTGCCAGCTCAGCTAACAGGGAATACGAGCAGTACTTC. Protein sequence: CASSANREYEQYF.

The rearrangement joins TRBV6-1 to TRBJ1-1; D uncertain. CDR1 and CDR2 from the germline V gene are MNHNS and SASEGT. Trimming removed 6 bases at V and 11 bases at J, with 13 bases between. The length of the CDR3 is 11 residues. CDR3 loop: CASRSIIGAFF. As DNA, the CDR3 is TGTGCCAGCAGAAGTATTATTGGCGCTTTCTTT.

The chain carries TRBV2 and TRBJ2-7; 10 bases are a match to TRBD1. With 6 bases clipped from V and 4 bases from J, the junction kept 9 bases outside the gene matches. Germline CDR1 SNHLY, CDR2 FYNNEI. The CDR3 is 15 residues long. The CDR3 nucleotides read TGTGCCAGCAGGGGACCCCGGGACAGGGGATACGAGCAGTACTTC. Translation: CASRGPRDRGYEQYF.

The chain joins TRBV6-5 to TRBJ1-5; 7 bases align to TRBD1. There are 12 residues in the CDR3. Germline V gene lookup returns CDR1 MNHEY and CDR2 SVGAGI. Trimming cost V 10 bases and J 3 bases; bases outside gene matches: 3. CDR3 sequence: CATGQANQPQHF. DNA for the CDR3: TGTGCCACCGGACAGGCCAATCAGCCCCAGCATTTT.

The rearrangement links TRBV9 to TRBJ2-2; D is ambiguous. CDR3 length: 15 residues. Germline V gene lookup returns CDR1 SGDLS and CDR2 YYNGEE. V was shortened by 0 bases and J by 8 bases, with 14 bases between the two germline ends. The chain's CDR3 is CASSVATDTMGELFF. CDR3 sequence (DNA): TGTGCCAGCAGCGTAGCTACCGACACCATGGGGGAGCTGTTTTTT.

Written as DNA, the CDR3 is TGTGCCAGCTCACCCACAGGGGGGAAAGGCTACACCTTC. This sequence encodes CASSPTGGKGYTF. The V call is TRBV18, the J call TRBJ1-2; the match to TRBD1 covers 8 bases. Germline values: CDR1 KGHSH, CDR2 LQKENI. Trimming at V came to 3 bases and at J to 8 bases, leaving 5 bases not matched to a gene. This CDR3 spans 13 amino acids.

This chain connects TRBV30 to TRBJ1-1; 7 bases agree with TRBD1. V lost 5 bases to trimming and J lost 1 base; unmatched junction nucleotides: 4. The CDR3 length is 13 residues. CDR1 and CDR2 from the germline V gene are GTSNPN and SVGIG (reference sequence). The CDR3 spells CAWSGQSNTEAFF. CDR3 sequence (DNA): TGTGCCTGGTCGGGACAGTCGAACACTGAAGCTTTCTTT.

The genes are TRBV30 and TRBJ1-5; 7 bases match TRBD1. Trimming removed 0 bases from V and 3 bases from J; junction bases left unmatched: 8. Germline V gene data show CDR1 as GTSNPN and CDR2 as SVGIG (reference sequence). This CDR3 comprises 16 residues. The CDR3, as DNA: TGTGCCTGGAGTGTACGGGGGACAGCACCCAATCAGCCCCAGCATTTT. It encodes CAWSVRGTAPNQPQHF.

The chain has TRBV5-4 and TRBJ1-2; TRBD1 matches 7 bases. The CDR3 covers 15 residues. In germline, CDR1 is SGHNT, CDR2 YYREEE (reference sequence). V dropped 4 bases and J dropped 8; count of bases not matched to a gene: 14. The CDR3 DNA reads TGTGCCAGCAGCAATGTTCGAGGGGGCGGAGAAGGCTACACCTTC. It encodes CASSNVRGGGEGYTF.

This clone was found once. CDR3 DNA: TGTGCCAGCAGGGGACTAGCGGGTCTCAATGAGCAGTTCTTC. It translates to CASRGLAGLNEQFF. The chain uses TRBV27 and TRBJ2-1, with 12 bases identical to TRBD2. From germline, CDR1 is MNHEY and CDR2 SMNVEV (reference sequence). V gave up 6 bases and J gave up 6 bases; unmatched junction bases: 3. The CDR3 length is 14 residues.

The J gene is TRBJ1-5, the V gene TRBV7-9; TRBD1 might be the D (5 bases). This CDR3 region has 18 residues. CDR1 and CDR2 from the germline V gene are SEHNR and FQNEAQ (reference sequence). The germline V and J ends were trimmed by 1 base and 0 bases, with 16 bases remaining between them. This CDR3 is CASSLVGARLNSNQPQHF. In nucleotides, the CDR3 is TGTGCCAGCAGCTTAGTTGGGGCCCGATTGAATAGCAATCAGCCCCAGCATTTT.

This chain connects TRBV5-1 to TRBJ1-3; D is perhaps TRBD1 (6 bases). Trimming removed 6 bases at V and 4 bases at J, with 11 bases between. Germline values: CDR1 SGHRS, CDR2 YFSETQ. The CDR3 has 13 residues. The CDR3 region is CASTGQQGNTIYF. The CDR3 DNA reads as TGCGCCAGCACTGGACAGCAGGGAAACACCATATATTTT.

This clone has a handful of counts. The J gene is TRBJ1-5, the V gene TRBV10-3, with 8 bases matching TRBD1. After removal of 4 bases from V and 4 bases from J, the junction contained 6 bases not matched to a gene. This CDR3 has 15 amino acids. Germline values: CDR1 ENHRY, CDR2 SYGVKD. CDR3 protein: CAISVGQVDNQPQHF. The CDR3 DNA is TGTGCCATCAGTGTGGGACAGGTCGATAATCAGCCCCAGCATTTT.

The chain combines TRBV19 with TRBJ1-1; a weak D match, TRBD1 (6 bases). CDR3 length: 13 amino acids. Germline loops: CDR1 LNHDA, CDR2 SQIVND (reference sequence). V lost 4 bases, J lost 6 bases, and 12 bases lay in between. CDR3 sequence reads: CASSSGQRPEAFF. The CDR3 region has the DNA TGTGCCAGTAGTAGCGGACAGCGTCCTGAAGCTTTCTTT.

A word on this clone: Distinct nucleotide sequences in the sample also encode this CDR3. The V call is TRBV19, the J call TRBJ1-1; no definite D call. Trimming removed 7 bases from V and 7 bases from J, with 10 bases in between. CDR3 length equals 11 residues. Germline loops: CDR1 LNHDA, CDR2 SQIVND (reference sequence). CDR3 amino acids: CASISFGEAFF. The CDR3 bases are TGTGCCAGTATTTCCTTCGGTGAAGCTTTCTTT.

This chain joins TRBV7-6 and TRBJ1-4; 7 bases map to TRBD1. The germline V gene has CDR1 SGHVS and CDR2 FNYEAQ. The CDR3 runs 12 residues. The J segment lost 16 bases and the V segment lost 4 bases, leaving 9 bases of the junction unmatched. The CDR3 coding sequence is TGTGCCAGCAGCTCCAATGACAGGGTACAGTTTTTT. Protein: CASSSNDRVQFF.

The rearrangement uses TRBV6-5 and TRBJ2-7; D possibly corresponds to TRBD1 (5 bases). Germline V gene lookup returns CDR1 MNHEY and CDR2 SVGAGI. V was trimmed by 0 bases and J by 5 bases, leaving 11 bases between them. The CDR3 runs to 14 residues. The CDR3: CASSYSGRVDEQYF. Written as DNA, the CDR3 is TGTGCCAGCAGTTACTCGGGCAGGGTAGACGAGCAGTACTTC.